This T cell receptor beta chain was sequenced during a study of Graves' ophthalmopathy and Graves' hyperthyroidism. Study background: Hyperthyroidism was classified as stable if no ophthalmopathy occurred within 18 months of follow-up.

The TCR beta CDR3 regions underwent amplification from RNA transcripts. First-round RT-PCR used HTBI primers; second-round multiplex PCR followed. One entry per CDR3 protein, called by TCRdb with MiXCR from the multiplex PCR reads. The sample comprises about 1.2 million distinct CDR3 sequences, roughly 35% of which are singletons, and around 10% rests with the top ten. Broader study findings: Most clonotypes expanded in thyroid above 0.001 frequency were present in blood too.

CDR1 is SSHAT and CDR2 is FNYEAQ in the germline V gene (reference sequence). V was pared by 7 bases and J by 12 bases, with 28 bases between. The CDR3 is 16 residues long. About this clonotype: Its specificity is unknown.

The V call is TRBV7-7, the J call TRBJ2-1, with a possible D match to TRBD1 (8 bases). Sequencing was done on a sample of peripheral blood or thyroid tissue (not recorded which). The TCR comes from an adult man with Graves' hyperthyroidism. The CDR3: CASIAGEGRGLMRQFF. For the CDR3, the DNA is TGTGCCAGCATCGCCGGGGAGGGCAGGGGGCTAATGAGGCAGTTCTTC.